The source of this T cell receptor beta chain is a study of blood T cells in healthy people across ages. Study-wide results and caveats: When set beside aged donors, long-lived donors presented more naive CD4+ cells and higher diversity.

Using a J-beta primer mix together with a sample-barcoded 5' primer, a second PCR was run for roughly 7 to 12 cycles. TCRdb reprocessed the 5' RACE reads with MiXCR, giving one entry per CDR3 protein. The sample yields approximately 1,700,000 distinct CDR3 sequences, about two fifths seen once. Germline CDR1 and CDR2: MDHEN and SYDVKM. The CDR3 is 13 residues long. V lost 8 bases, J lost 0 bases, and 3 bases stayed unmatched. As regards this clonotype: Its specificity is not known.

Individuals who donated were healthy Caucasians from Russia aged roughly 6 to 100. Researchers collected 7.5 to 10 milliliters of peripheral blood from every single donor. Total RNA was extracted at no less than 6 micrograms per sample. The chain is built from TRBV28 and TRBJ2-7, with 8 bases fitting TRBD1. The clonotype comes from a human donor in good health. Sequencing was carried out using blood. In DNA form, the CDR3 reads TGTGCCAGCTTGGGACAGGACTCCTACGAGCAGTACTTC. This translates into CASLGQDSYEQYF. The full variable domain, its missing parts supplied by reference TRBV28 and TRBJ2-7, is DVKVTQSSRYLVKRTGEKVFLECVQDMDHENMFWYRQDPGLGLRLIYFSYDVKMKEKGDIPEGYSVSREKKERFSLILESASTNQTSMYLCASLGQDSYEQYFGPGTRLTVT.